This T cell receptor (beta chain) originates from a study of blood T cell repertoires in COVID-19. Study overall: Acute and convalescent COVID-19 samples came from the United States, Italy and Spain. Sample material is recorded as cDNA or gDNA derived from T cells, B-cell-depleted T cells, or PBMCs.

Those enrolled in Seattle joined during active infection and were followed longitudinally afterward. CDR1 is SEHNR, CDR2 FQNEAQ, per germline (reference sequence). The V gene end was trimmed by 5 bases and the J gene end by 7 bases; junction bases not matched to a gene: 11. The CDR3 totals 16 residues. Original processing methods: The assay estimated nucleated cells by amplifying reference gene primers. Profiled with immunoSEQ multiplex PCR; TCRdb holds only in-frame clones, not every one. That table is the source of V, J and clone size, and D and trimming were worked out from the DNA. The sample gives approximately 150,000 clones, roughly 78% of which show up once; around 8% is in the top ten.

Input material: peripheral blood. The genes are TRBV7-9 and TRBJ2-2, with 9 bases lining up with TRBD1. The clonotype was recovered from a woman aged 55-69 years with COVID-19, enrolled during active disease. CDR3 DNA: TGTGCCAGCAGCGAAACCGGGACAGGGTTCGTCGGGGAGCTGTTTTTT. This translates into CASSETGTGFVGELFF.